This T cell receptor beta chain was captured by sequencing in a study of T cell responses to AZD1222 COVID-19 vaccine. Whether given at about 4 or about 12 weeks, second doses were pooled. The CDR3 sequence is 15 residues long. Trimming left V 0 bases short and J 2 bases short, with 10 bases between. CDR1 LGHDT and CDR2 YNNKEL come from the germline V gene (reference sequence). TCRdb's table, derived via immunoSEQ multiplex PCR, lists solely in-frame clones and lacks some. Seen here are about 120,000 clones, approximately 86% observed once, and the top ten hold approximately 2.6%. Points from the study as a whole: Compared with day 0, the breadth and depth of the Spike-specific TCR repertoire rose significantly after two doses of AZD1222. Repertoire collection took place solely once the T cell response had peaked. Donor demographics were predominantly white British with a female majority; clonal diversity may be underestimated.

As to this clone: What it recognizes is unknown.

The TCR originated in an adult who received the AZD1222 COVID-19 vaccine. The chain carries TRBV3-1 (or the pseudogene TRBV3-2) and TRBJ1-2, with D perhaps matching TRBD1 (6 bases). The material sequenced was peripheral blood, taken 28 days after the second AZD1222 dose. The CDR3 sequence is CASSQDRRGNYGYTF. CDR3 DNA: TGTGCCAGCAGCCAAGATCGGAGGGGGAACTATGGCTACACCTTC.